The rows below give T cell receptor beta chains drawn from one sample of a study of blood T cell repertoires in COVID-19. Measured with immunoSEQ multiplex PCR; TCRdb has only the in-frame clones, and not every one. The data show 210,000 or so clones, around 80% seen once. Sequences were obtained from peripheral blood. These receptors originate from an elderly woman with COVID-19, enrolled during active disease. CDR3s include the opening cysteine and the closing phenylalanine or tryptophan. D genes are given only for firm matches. Expanded clones are given a class, and other clones once, few, many or no size at all.

TRBJ2-2 | TRBD2 | TRBV19 | few | TGTGCCAGTAGAAAGGCTAGCGGGAGGGCCGGGGAGCTGTTTTTT | CASRKASGRAGELFF
TRBJ1-3 | TRBD1 | TRBV3-1/TRBV3-2 | NA | TGTGCCAGCAGCCTTCTGACAGGGGCATCTGGAAACACCATATATTTT | CASSLLTGASGNTIYF
TRBJ1-2 | NA | TRBV6-5 | few | TGTGCCAGCATTGGAGACGGATACGGCTACACCTTC | CASIGDGYGYTF
TRBJ1-2 | NA | TRBV6-6 | NA | TGTGCCAGCAGTTACCAAGACGGGAGAGTCGGCTACACCTTC | CASSYQDGRVGYTF
TRBJ2-2 | NA | TRBV4-2 | NA | TGTGCCAGCAGCCAAGAATCGGGCACCGGGGAGCTGTTTTTT | CASSQESGTGELFF
TRBJ2-3 | NA | TRBV5-1 | NA | TGCGCCAGCAGCTTGGAGCCGGCGGGAACCGCAGATACGCAGTATTTT | CASSLEPAGTADTQYF
TRBJ1-5 | NA | TRBV7-9 | NA | TGTGCCAGCAGCTTATCCGGGGGAAATCAGCCCCAGCATTTT | CASSLSGGNQPQHF
TRBJ1-2 | NA | TRBV6-5 | NA | TGTGCCAGCAGCCTGACAGGAGCGAACTATGGCTACACCTTC | CASSLTGANYGYTF
TRBJ2-7 | TRBD2 | TRBV7-6 | NA | TGTGCCAGCAGCGTTAGCGCGGCAGCGGGAGGTCACTACGAGCAGTACTTC | CASSVSAAAGGHYEQYF
TRBJ1-1 | NA | TRBV3-1/TRBV3-2 | NA | TGTGCCAGCAGCCAAGACGGGGGTGAGTTCTCCCTGGGGGCTTTCTTT | CASSQDGGEFSLGAFF
TRBJ2-7 | NA | TRBV12-3/TRBV12-4 | NA | TGTGCCAGCAGTAAGGGACAACTGTACGAGCAGTACTTC | CASSKGQLYEQYF
TRBJ1-1 | TRBD1 | TRBV6-5 | NA | TGTGCCAGCAGGCCACAGGGGGCCCCGAACACTGAAGCTTTCTTT | CASRPQGAPNTEAFF
TRBJ2-7 | TRBD1 | TRBV7-7 | NA | TGTGCTAGCAGCCTACTCGGGACAGGGTCCTACGAGCAGTACTTC | CASSLLGTGSYEQYF
TRBJ2-1 | TRBD2 | TRBV6-5 | NA | TGTGCCAGCAGTTCCGGTACTAGCGGGAGCTATGAGCAGTTCTTC | CASSSGTSGSYEQFF
TRBJ1-1 | NA | TRBV6-5 | NA | TGTGCCAGCAGTTACGGGCCTGAAGCTTTCTTT | CASSYGPEAFF
TRBJ2-3 | TRBD1 | TRBV29-1 | NA | TGCAGCGCCCGGACAGGGGCCACAGATACGCAGTATTTT | CSARTGATDTQYF
TRBJ1-4 | NA | TRBV5-8 | NA | TGTGCCAGCAGCTTGGGGGCAGGGCCAAGAGAAAAACTGTTTTTT | CASSLGAGPREKLFF
TRBJ2-1 | NA | TRBV28 | NA | TGTGCCAGCAGTTTATATAGCGGTTACAATGAGCAGTTCTTC | CASSLYSGYNEQFF
TRBJ2-3 | TRBD2 | TRBV18 | few | TGTGCCAGCTCCCCGCCCCTAGCGGGGACAGATACGCAGTATTTT | CASSPPLAGTDTQYF
TRBJ2-3 | NA | TRBV5-1 | NA | TGCGCCAGCAGCGACGGGAGCACAGATACGCAGTATTTT | CASSDGSTDTQYF
TRBJ1-1 | TRBD1 | TRBV6-5 | NA | TGTGCCAGCAGTCCCGGGACAGGGACGTCAGCTTTCTTT | CASSPGTGTSAFF
TRBJ2-1 | TRBD1 | TRBV7-9 | NA | TGTGCCAGCAGCAGCCCCAAATCAACGACAGGGGGCGGCTACAATGAGCAGTTCTTC | CASSSPKSTTGGGYNEQFF
TRBJ2-1 | TRBD2 | TRBV7-8 | NA | TGTGCCAGCAGCCGGACTAGCGGGCCATACAATGAGCAGTTCTTC | CASSRTSGPYNEQFF
TRBJ2-7 | TRBD1 | TRBV18 | NA | TGTGCCAGCTCAGGACAGGGAAAGGGATACGAGCAGTACTTC | CASSGQGKGYEQYF
TRBJ1-5 | NA | TRBV24-1 | NA | TGTGCCACCAGTGATGGGGGGAGCAATCAGCCCCAGCATTTT | CATSDGGSNQPQHF
TRBJ2-2 | NA | TRBV4-2 | NA | TGTGCCAGCAGCCAAGGGCGGGGAGCGAACACCGGGGAGCTGTTTTTT | CASSQGRGANTGELFF
TRBJ1-5 | NA | TRBV2 | NA | TGTGCCAGCAGCAGGGGTACCGGCAATCAGCCCCAGCATTTT | CASSRGTGNQPQHF
TRBJ2-3 | TRBD2 | TRBV5-1 | NA | TGCGCCAGCAGCTTGGTGCCTAGCGGGGCAGGTGGTGGCACAGATACGCAGTATTTT | CASSLVPSGAGGGTDTQYF
TRBJ1-6 | TRBD1 | TRBV7-9 | NA | TGTGCCAGCAGCCCTAACAGGGGGCGGAATTCACCCCTCCACTTT | CASSPNRGRNSPLHF
TRBJ1-1 | TRBD1 | TRBV3-1/TRBV3-2 | NA | TGTGCCAGCAGCCAAGATTTATTGGGACAGGGGGTTGGGAGCACTGAAGCTTTCTTT | CASSQDLLGQGVGSTEAFF
TRBJ1-6 | NA | TRBV3-1/TRBV3-2 | NA | TGTGCCAGCAGCCAAGAGGGGACTGGATCACCCCTCCACTTT | CASSQEGTGSPLHF
TRBJ1-1 | NA | TRBV5-1 | few | TGCGCCAGCAGCACGGCGGGTCCAGGGGACACTGAAGCTTTCTTT | CASSTAGPGDTEAFF
TRBJ2-7 | NA | TRBV28 | NA | TGTGCCAGCAGTTTATCAGGCGCCCGCGAGCAGTACTTC | CASSLSGAREQYF
TRBJ2-4 | TRBD2 | TRBV6-1 | NA | TGTGCCAGCAGTGAATGGGAGGGGCGCGGAAACATTCAGTACTTC | CASSEWEGRGNIQYF
TRBJ2-1 | TRBD1 | TRBV28 | NA | TGTGCCAGCAGTCCTCCGGGACAGGGCACCCATGAGCAGTTCTTC | CASSPPGQGTHEQFF
TRBJ1-6 | TRBD1 | TRBV11-2 | once | TGTGCCAGCAGCTCAACCGAACAGGGGACTTACCGTCCTAATTCACCCCTCCACTTT | CASSSTEQGTYRPNSPLHF
TRBJ1-2 | TRBD1 | TRBV3-1/TRBV3-2 | NA | TGTGCCAGCAGTTTGACAAGGGGGCCACGGGCCTATGGCTACACCTTC | CASSLTRGPRAYGYTF
TRBJ2-3 | TRBD2 | TRBV7-9 | once | TGTGCCAGCAGTTTCTCCGCTGGGGGGGTCACAGATACGCAGTATTTT | CASSFSAGGVTDTQYF
TRBJ1-2 | TRBD1 | TRBV6-5 | few | TGTGCCAGCAGTCATGGACAGGGGTTGGACTATGGCTACACCTTC | CASSHGQGLDYGYTF
TRBJ2-1 | NA | TRBV7-2 | NA | TGTGCCAGCAGCTTAGCTCTAGTGAGCTCCTACAATGAGCAGTTCTTC | CASSLALVSSYNEQFF
TRBJ1-4 | TRBD1 | TRBV29-1 | NA | TGCAGCGTCGGACAGGGATGGGGTAATGAAAAACTGTTTTTT | CSVGQGWGNEKLFF
TRBJ1-1 | NA | TRBV18 | NA | TGTGCCAGCTCTCGACAGGAAATAATGAGGACTGAAGCTTTCTTT | CASSRQEIMRTEAFF
TRBJ2-5 | TRBD1 | TRBV7-6 | NA | TGTGCCAGCAGCGGTCAGGGGGCCCAAGAGACCCAGTACTTC | CASSGQGAQETQYF
TRBJ2-2 | NA | TRBV9 | NA | TGTGCCAGCAGCGTAGGCGTACAGACCGGATTACCATTGAACACCGGGGAGCTGTTTTTT | CASSVGVQTGLPLNTGELFF
TRBJ2-3 | TRBD2 | TRBV5-4 | NA | TGTGCCAGCGCCCCAAAATCCCTGGGGGGGATCACAGATACGCAGTATTTT | CASAPKSLGGITDTQYF
TRBJ2-2 | TRBD2 | TRBV15 | NA | TGTGCCACCAGCAGACATCCACCTAGCGGAGGGCTGTATGGGGAGCTGTTTTTT | CATSRHPPSGGLYGELFF
TRBJ2-2 | NA | TRBV7-3 | NA | TGTGCCAGCAGCCAGACCGGGACACTGAACACCGGGGAGCTGTTTTTT | CASSQTGTLNTGELFF
TRBJ2-1 | TRBD2 | TRBV2 | NA | TGTGCCAGCAGCGGGATCAGGACTAGCGGGGGATACAATGAGCAGTTCTTC | CASSGIRTSGGYNEQFF
TRBJ2-1 | NA | TRBV6-1 | NA | TGTGCCAGCAGTGAATTGGGCAGGGTTGGCCCAGATGAGCAGTTCTTC | CASSELGRVGPDEQFF
TRBJ1-5 | NA | TRBV7-3 | few | TGTGCCAGCAGCTGGGGGCCCAATCAGCCCCAGCATTTT | CASSWGPNQPQHF
TRBJ2-2 | NA | TRBV7-3 | NA | TGTGCCAGCAGCCTACAGATCACCGGGGAGCTGTTTTTT | CASSLQITGELFF
TRBJ2-7 | NA | TRBV12-2 | NA | TGTGCAAGTCGCTTCCAAAACGGGACAGGGACCTACGAGCAGTACTTC | CASRFQNGTGTYEQYF
TRBJ2-7 | NA | TRBV15 | NA | TGTGCCACCAGCAAGGCGGGTCCTTACTACGAGCAGTACTTC | CATSKAGPYYEQYF
TRBJ2-5 | TRBD2 | TRBV5-4 | NA | TGTGCCAGCAGCCCGTCTCTAGCGGCTCAAGAGACCCAGTACTTC | CASSPSLAAQETQYF
TRBJ2-2 | TRBD1 | TRBV7-6 | NA | TGTGCCAGCAGCCCGAGCAGGGGGTTAACCGGGGAGCTGTTTTTT | CASSPSRGLTGELFF
TRBJ2-5 | TRBD2 | TRBV5-8 | once | TGTGCCAGCAGCACCGAGGCTAGCGGGGGGGAACAAGAGACCCAGTACTTC | CASSTEASGGEQETQYF